A selection of T cell receptor beta chains follows, all from one sample in a study of blood T cell repertoires in COVID-19. Some clones are missing from TCRdb's copy, which holds only in-frame ones; the method was immunoSEQ multiplex PCR. The table lists around 280,000 clones, 90% of them singletons, with roughly 1.6% in the top ten. The sequenced sample consisted of PBMCs or T cells enriched from blood (not recorded which). The receptors come from a woman younger than 30 with acute COVID-19. Each CDR3 is given without its conserved first and last residue. The size field is filled for only some rows; it gives once, few, many or a size class.

V gene	J gene	clone size	CDR3 protein
TRBV28	TRBJ1-5	NA	ASSLYRAYSNQPQH
TRBV11-2	TRBJ2-3	NA	ASSLVWREGRGKTQY
TRBV19	TRBJ1-6	NA	ASSPDRGFTYNSPLH
TRBV20-1	TRBJ2-1	once	SASVLLVEQF
TRBV5-8	TRBJ2-1	NA	ASSRGQTLSYNEQF
TRBV4-3	TRBJ2-7	NA	ASSQEGTSGSYEQY
TRBV19	TRBJ2-3	NA	ATEGMAGTDTQY
TRBV5-1	TRBJ2-2	NA	ASSLGPLLANTGELF
TRBV29-1	TRBJ2-1	NA	SVDDSLGSGRDNEQF
TRBV5-1	TRBJ1-5	NA	ASSPMGGSNQPQH
TRBV3-1/TRBV3-2	TRBJ2-2	NA	ASSPRQTGELF
TRBV6-1	TRBJ2-7	NA	ASSEAISYEQY
TRBV7-2	TRBJ2-7	NA	ASSPRVSNSYEQY
TRBV4-3	TRBJ2-5	NA	ASSQVYGETQY
TRBV28	TRBJ1-6	once	ASTLNNSPLH
TRBV7-9	TRBJ2-5	NA	ASSPWTSGGVTQY
TRBV18	TRBJ1-1	NA	ASSDAGTGSEAF
TRBV16	TRBJ1-1	NA	ASSPDGGAGTEAF
TRBV6-2/TRBV6-3	TRBJ2-2	NA	ASSYPAGSPDTGELF
TRBV28	TRBJ1-5	NA	ASNQGSKAQH
TRBV18	TRBJ2-1	NA	ASSPPLDRAYNEQF
TRBV19	TRBJ2-7	NA	ASSIKGGSSGAYEQY
TRBV29-1	TRBJ2-7	NA	SVGDSSYEQY
TRBV12-2	TRBJ1-1	NA	ASRSGTRPMNTEAF
TRBV27	TRBJ1-2	NA	ASSSRPPWTGGFYGYT
TRBV5-1	TRBJ1-1	NA	ASSRPAQGNTEAF
TRBV11-2	TRBJ2-5	NA	ASRPTSGRLETQY
TRBV11-2	TRBJ2-2	NA	ASSYSNTGELF
TRBV7-3	TRBJ2-1	NA	ASSLTLSSGTGDEQF
TRBV10-2	TRBJ1-2	NA	ASTRDRAADGYT
TRBV28	TRBJ2-4	NA	ASTLRGGKQNIQY
TRBV19	TRBJ2-1	NA	ASSIPSSGRVYNEQF